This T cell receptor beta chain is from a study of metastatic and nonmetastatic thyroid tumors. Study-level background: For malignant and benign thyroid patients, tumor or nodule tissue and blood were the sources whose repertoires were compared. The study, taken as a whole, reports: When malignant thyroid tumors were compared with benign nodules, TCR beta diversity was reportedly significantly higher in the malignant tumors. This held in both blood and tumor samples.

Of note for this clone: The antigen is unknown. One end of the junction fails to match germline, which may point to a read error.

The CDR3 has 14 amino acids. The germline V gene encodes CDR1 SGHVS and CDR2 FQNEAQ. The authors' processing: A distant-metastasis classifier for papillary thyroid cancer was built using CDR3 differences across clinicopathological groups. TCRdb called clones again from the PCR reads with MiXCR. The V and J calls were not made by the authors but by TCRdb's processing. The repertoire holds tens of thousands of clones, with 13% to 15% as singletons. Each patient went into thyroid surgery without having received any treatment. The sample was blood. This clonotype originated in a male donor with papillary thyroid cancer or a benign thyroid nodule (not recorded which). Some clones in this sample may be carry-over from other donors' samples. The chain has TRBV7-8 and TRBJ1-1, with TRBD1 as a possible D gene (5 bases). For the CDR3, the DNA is TGTGCCAGCAGCTTATTTGGGGGGAACACTGAAGCTCTCTTT. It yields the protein CASSLFGGNTEALF.